These T cell receptor beta chains were read from a single sample in a study of T cell changes during pregnancy in multiple sclerosis. TCRdb's copy holds only in-frame clones and misses some; the assay was immunoSEQ multiplex PCR. Of roughly 100,000 clones listed, 75% to 95% were seen once; the top ten hold around 0.78%. Sequences were derived from peripheral blood, sampled in the second trimester of pregnancy. The source is a female donor in good health, enrolled as a control in a pregnancy study. Each CDR3 is given with its conserved first and last residue. The D gene is left open where the match is weak. A clone size is listed for some rows: how often the clone was seen (once, few, many), or a class if it is expanded.

clone_size d_call cdr3_length j_call v_call cdr3_nt cdr3_aa
- - 16 TRBJ2-1 TRBV19 TGTGCCAGTAGTATATCCAACTTGGGGAGATTCAATGAGCAGTTCTTC CASSISNLGRFNEQFF
- - 15 TRBJ2-7 TRBV6-5 TGTGCCAGCACCTCCCGGAGGGACGGCTCCTACGAGCAGTACTTC CASTSRRDGSYEQYF
once - 15 TRBJ2-4 TRBV6-6 TGTGCCAGCAGCCCAAAGGGGAATGCCAAAAACATTCAGTACTTC CASSPKGNAKNIQYF
- - 12 TRBJ1-1 TRBV19 TGTGCCAGTAGTAGGCAGGGTGGTGAAGCTTTCTTT CASSRQGGEAFF
- - 14 TRBJ1-5 TRBV6-5 TGTGCCAGCAGTCACTCCGGGACACTATCGCCCCAGCATTTT CASSHSGTLSPQHF
- TRBD1 17 TRBJ2-6 TRBV7-2 TGTGCCAGCAGCTTAGCGCAGGGGGACTCTGGGGCCAACGTCCTGACTTTC CASSLAQGDSGANVLTF
- TRBD1 16 TRBJ1-6 TRBV2 TGTGCCAGCAGCGGGACAGTAAGCTCCTATAATTCACCCCTCCACTTT CASSGTVSSYNSPLHF
- TRBD2 15 TRBJ2-1 TRBV4-1 TGCGCCAGCAGCCAAGAGGCGCTAGCGGGGAATGAGCAGTTCTTC CASSQEALAGNEQFF
- - 14 TRBJ2-7 TRBV6-1 TGTGCCAGCAGTGATGCGGCAGGGCTCTACGAGCAGTACTTC CASSDAAGLYEQYF
- - 16 TRBJ1-3 TRBV28 TGTGCCAGCAGTCCCACCGGCGGGAGCTCTGGAAACACCATATATTTT CASSPTGGSSGNTIYF
- - 17 TRBJ2-2 TRBV4-2 TGTGCCAGCAGCCAAGACCCCGGGGACATTTACACCGGGGAGCTGTTTTTT CASSQDPGDIYTGELFF
- TRBD1 13 TRBJ2-4 TRBV5-1 TGCGCCAGCAGCTTGGGGGACAGCGTGATTCAGTACTTC CASSLGDSVIQYF
- - 16 TRBJ1-1 TRBV7-6 TGTGCCAGCAGCTTAGCGCCTGGGGCCGTAAACACTGAAGCTTTCTTT CASSLAPGAVNTEAFF
few - 13 TRBJ1-1 TRBV28 TGTGCCAGTTTAGTGCGAATGAACACTGAAGCTTTCTTT CASLVRMNTEAFF
- TRBD1 17 TRBJ2-2 TRBV5-1 TGCGCCAGCAGCTTGGACGGACAGGGGGCCGGCACCGGGGAGCTGTTTTTT CASSLDGQGAGTGELFF
- TRBD1 14 TRBJ1-1 TRBV7-2 TGTGCCAGCAGGCAGGGGGTTTGGAACACTGAAGCTTTCTTT CASRQGVWNTEAFF
few - 13 TRBJ1-5 TRBV4-1 TGCGCCAGCAGCCAAGGGTCGAGTCAGCCCCAGCATTTT CASSQGSSQPQHF
few TRBD1 13 TRBJ1-1 TRBV6-5 TGTGCCAGCAGGGACAACAGGGGAACTGAAGCTTTCTTT CASRDNRGTEAFF
- - 14 TRBJ1-1 TRBV7-9 TGTGCCAGCAGCTCCCAATATACAAGCGGTGAAGCTTTCTTT CASSSQYTSGEAFF
- - 17 TRBJ2-6 TRBV7-9 TGTGCCAGCAGCTTTGGCAGGGATTACCCTGGGGCCAACGTCCTGACTTTC CASSFGRDYPGANVLTF
- TRBD1 15 TRBJ2-1 TRBV5-1 TGCGCCAGCAGCCCGGGACAGGGGGCCTACAATGAGCAGTTCTTC CASSPGQGAYNEQFF
- - 11 TRBJ2-7 TRBV29-1 TGCAGCGTTGAATCTTACTACGAGCAGTACTTC CSVESYYEQYF
once - 16 TRBJ1-5 TRBV7-9 TGTGCCAGCAGCTCCGACGGACAGCTTAGCAATCAGCCCCAGCATTTT CASSSDGQLSNQPQHF
- - 12 TRBJ1-1 TRBV30 TGTGCCTGGAGGGCTGGTAGGCAGGAAGAATTCTTT CAWRAGRQEEFF
- - 14 TRBJ2-3 TRBV6-4 TGTGCCAGCAGTCCCGGCGCAGGGGTAGATACGCAGTATTTT CASSPGAGVDTQYF
- TRBD2 14 TRBJ2-7 TRBV6-5 TGTGCCAGCAGTCCTAGTTCGGGAGGCTACGAGCAGTACTTC CASSPSSGGYEQYF
- - 14 TRBJ2-3 TRBV6-5 TGTGCCAGCAGTTACGCACAGGGAGCGGATACGCAGTATTTT CASSYAQGADTQYF
- TRBD1 15 TRBJ2-2 TRBV2 TGTGCCAGCAGGGGGGACAGGGCGAACACCGGGGAGCTGTTTTTT CASRGDRANTGELFF
- - 16 TRBJ1-2 TRBV27 TGTGCCAGCCGCCCCTTAGGAGAGGGGGAAGACTATGGCTACACCTTC CASRPLGEGEDYGYTF
- - 12 TRBJ1-2 TRBV6-5 TGTGCCAGCAGCAGGGGTTCCCATGGCTACACCTTC CASSRGSHGYTF
once - 14 TRBJ1-5 TRBV7-9 TGTGCCAGCAGCAAGGGGGGGGATCGGCAGCCCCAGCATTTT CASSKGGDRQPQHF
- - 14 TRBJ1-3 TRBV7-6 TGTGCCAGCAGCTCACCGGGCTCTGGAAACACCATATATTTT CASSSPGSGNTIYF
- - 11 TRBJ1-1 TRBV28 TGTGCCAGCTTAGTGAACACTGAAGCTTTCTTT CASLVNTEAFF
- - 15 TRBJ1-1 TRBV27 TGTGCCAGCAGTTTAAGGTGGGGAGGTGATACTGAAGCTTTCTTT CASSLRWGGDTEAFF
- TRBD2 15 TRBJ2-2 TRBV5-1 TGCGCCAGCAGCCTCACTAGCGGGGTCACCGGGGAGCTGTTTTTT CASSLTSGVTGELFF
- - 13 TRBJ1-1 TRBV11-2 TGTGCCAGCAGCTTAGACGCAGGAGGTGAAGCTTTCTTT CASSLDAGGEAFF
- - 13 TRBJ1-3 TRBV28 TGTGCCACCGCAGGGGATCCTGGAAACACCATATATTTT CATAGDPGNTIYF
- TRBD2 14 TRBJ2-7 TRBV5-4 TGTGCCAGCAGCTCCGGACTAGCGGGGGGTTGGCAGTACTTC CASSSGLAGGWQYF
- TRBD1 16 TRBJ1-1 TRBV5-1 TGCGCCAGCAGCTCATCGGACAGGGGGCTCGACACTGAAGCTTTCTTT CASSSSDRGLDTEAFF
- TRBD2 15 TRBJ2-5 TRBV28 TGTGCCAGCAGCTGGACTAGCGGGAATCAAGAGACCCAGTACTTC CASSWTSGNQETQYF
- - 15 TRBJ1-5 TRBV5-8 TGTGCCAGCAGCTTGGTGTTGAGTATTAGTCAGCCCCAGCATTTT CASSLVLSISQPQHF
- TRBD2 18 TRBJ2-1 TRBV7-2 TGTGCCAGCAGCTTAGCATCGCTAGCGGGCCGCTCCTACAATGAGCAGTTCTTC CASSLASLAGRSYNEQFF
- - 14 TRBJ2-7 TRBV10-3 TGTGCCATCTCGGACTTGGGTAGGGGAGGCGAGCAGTACTTC CAISDLGRGGEQYF
- - 15 TRBJ1-5 TRBV7-9 TGTGCCAGCAGCTTAAATTCAGCGAGCAATCAGCCCCAGCATTTT CASSLNSASNQPQHF
- - 16 TRBJ2-1 TRBV14 TGTGCCAGCAGCCCGACGCGGGGGCCTTCCTACAATGAGCAGTTCTTC CASSPTRGPSYNEQFF
once - 13 TRBJ1-2 TRBV7-9 TGTGCCAGCAGCTTAGAGTGGAGAGATGGCTACACCTTC CASSLEWRDGYTF
few TRBD1 14 TRBJ1-6 TRBV2 TGTGCCAGCAGCGCGACAGGGCTCAATTCACCCCTCCACTTT CASSATGLNSPLHF
- - 13 TRBJ2-1 TRBV7-2 TGTGCCAGCAGCTTAGTCGGGTACAATGAGCAGTTCTTC CASSLVGYNEQFF
- - 14 TRBJ1-3 TRBV11-2 TGTGCCAGCAGCTTAGCGGGCAGGGGTAACACCATATATTTT CASSLAGRGNTIYF
- TRBD2 17 TRBJ2-1 TRBV13 TGTGCCAGCAGCTTAGCCGGGATAGCGGGAGGGGTCAATGAGCAGTTCTTC CASSLAGIAGGVNEQFF
- TRBD1 16 TRBJ1-4 TRBV6-6 TGTGCCAGCACCCACAGGGGGAGCGGGACTAATGAAAAACTGTTTTTT CASTHRGSGTNEKLFF
- TRBD1 14 TRBJ1-2 TRBV5-1 TGCGCCAGCACCCCCCCCGAGGGGGCCGGCGGCTACACCTTC CASTPPEGAGGYTF
- TRBD1 14 TRBJ1-2 TRBV5-8 TGTGCCAGCAGCTTGACGGACAGGGTATATGGCTACACCTTC CASSLTDRVYGYTF
- - 19 TRBJ1-1 TRBV5-1 TGCGCCAGCAGCTTAACCGCAGGGGCCTCAAGCCTAGTTAACACTGAAGCTTTCTTT CASSLTAGASSLVNTEAFF
- TRBD2 16 TRBJ2-5 TRBV5-1 TGCGCCAGCAGCTTGGGACTAGCGGGAGGTAGAGAGACCCAGTACTTC CASSLGLAGGRETQYF
- - 12 TRBJ2-3 TRBV2 TGTGCCAGCTTGGGTAGCGGAGATACGCAGTATTTT CASLGSGDTQYF
- - 16 TRBJ1-1 TRBV2 TGTGCCAGCTTAGGATGGAGGATTGAATTGAACACTGAAGCTTTCTTT CASLGWRIELNTEAFF
- TRBD1 14 TRBJ1-4 TRBV18 TGTGCCAGCTCACGACAGGGTCTTGATGAAAAACTGTTTTTT CASSRQGLDEKLFF
- TRBD1 19 TRBJ2-6 TRBV27 TGTGCCAGCAGTCTCGGGACAGGATCCTTTGGGACTGGGGCCAACGTCCTGACTTTC CASSLGTGSFGTGANVLTF
- TRBD2 14 TRBJ2-2 TRBV7-2 TGTGCCAGCAGCTTAGTGGGGGGGACCGGGGAGCTGTTTTTT CASSLVGGTGELFF